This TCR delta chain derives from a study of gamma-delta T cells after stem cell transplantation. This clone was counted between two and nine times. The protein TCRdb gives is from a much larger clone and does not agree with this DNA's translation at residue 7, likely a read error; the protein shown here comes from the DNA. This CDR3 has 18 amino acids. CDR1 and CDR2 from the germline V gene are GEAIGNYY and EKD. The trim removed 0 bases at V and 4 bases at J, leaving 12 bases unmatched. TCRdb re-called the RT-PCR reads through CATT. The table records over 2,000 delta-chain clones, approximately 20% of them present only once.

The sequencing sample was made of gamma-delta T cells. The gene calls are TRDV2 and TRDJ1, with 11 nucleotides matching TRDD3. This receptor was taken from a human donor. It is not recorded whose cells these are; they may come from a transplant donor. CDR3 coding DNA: TGTGCCTGTGACACCCCTCGCTGGGGGATACCAAGTTACGATAAACTCATCTTT. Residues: CACDTPRWGIPSYDKLIF.